This T cell receptor beta chain was observed in a study of CD8+CD57+ T cells in acquired aplastic anemia. Turning to the study itself: Average DNA yield from sorted CD4+ and CD8+ cells was 3.2 ug. Overall study findings and caveats: The same twenty-nine CD8+ CDR3 sequences occurred in patients and in controls. The CD8+ Simpson's diversity of patients and controls was not significantly different.

This clonotype was counted ten times or more. No antigen is known for it. TCR beta VDJ and CDR3 were profiled, and genomic DNA was the template. TCRdb processed the reads anew with MiXCR; each CDR3 protein has one entry. The top ten hold around 1.3% of the sample, which has 310,000 or so distinct CDR3 sequences, 56% seen once. The CDR3 consists of 15 residues. From germline, CDR1 is SGHRS and CDR2 YFSETQ. The J segment lost 7 bases and the V segment lost 0 bases, leaving 6 bases of the junction unmatched. Those patients picked for sequencing had displayed CD8+CD57+ cell expansion on flow cytometry. In all patients, the disease was severe acquired aplastic anemia.

The receptor comes from a human donor with aplastic anemia. This rearrangement joins TRBV5-1 to TRBJ1-4; TRBD1 aligns across 7 bases. Specimen: sorted CD4+, CD8+, or CD8+CD57+ T cells (not recorded which) from PBMCs. DNA of the CDR3: TGCGCCAGCAGCTTGGACAGGGGCGGTGTTGAAAAACTGTTTTTT. This encodes CASSLDRGGVEKLFF.